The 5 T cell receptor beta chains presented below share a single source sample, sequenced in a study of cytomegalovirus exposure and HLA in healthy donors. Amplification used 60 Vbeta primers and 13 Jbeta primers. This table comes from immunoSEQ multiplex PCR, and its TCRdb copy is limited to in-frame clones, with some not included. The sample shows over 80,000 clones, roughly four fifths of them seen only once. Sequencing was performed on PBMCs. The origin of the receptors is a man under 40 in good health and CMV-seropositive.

The CDR3 sequence is CASSPGDSRYTGELFF. In DNA form, the CDR3 reads TGTGCCAGCTCACCAGGGGACAGCCGATACACCGGGGAGCTGTTTTTT. The rearrangement links TRBV18 to TRBJ2-2; 7 bases agree with TRBD1. The CDR3 spans 16 residues. Per germline, CDR1 KGHSH and CDR2 LQKENI. The J segment lost 3 bases and the V segment lost 2 bases, leaving 6 bases of the junction unmatched.

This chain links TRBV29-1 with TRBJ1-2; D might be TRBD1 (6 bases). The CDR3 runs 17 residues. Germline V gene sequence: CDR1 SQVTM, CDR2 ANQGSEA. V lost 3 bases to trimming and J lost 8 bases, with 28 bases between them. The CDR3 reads CSVEAGTRVPTSRGYTF. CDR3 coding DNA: TGCAGCGTTGAGGCCGGGACACGGGTCCCCACCTCTCGGGGCTACACCTTC. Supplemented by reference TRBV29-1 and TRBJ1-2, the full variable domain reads SAVISQKPSRDICQRGTSLTIQCQVDSQVTMMFWYRQQPGQSLTLIATANQGSEATYESGFVIDKFPISRPNLTFSTLTVSNMSPEDSSIYLCSVEAGTRVPTSRGYTFGSGTRLTVV.

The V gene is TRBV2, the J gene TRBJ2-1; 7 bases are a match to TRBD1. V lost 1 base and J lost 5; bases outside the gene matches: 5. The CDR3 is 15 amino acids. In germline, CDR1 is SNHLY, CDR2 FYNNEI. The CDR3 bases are TGTGCCAGCAGTGAAGGAGGGACAGAGAACAATGAGCAGTTCTTC. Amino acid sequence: CASSEGGTENNEQFF.

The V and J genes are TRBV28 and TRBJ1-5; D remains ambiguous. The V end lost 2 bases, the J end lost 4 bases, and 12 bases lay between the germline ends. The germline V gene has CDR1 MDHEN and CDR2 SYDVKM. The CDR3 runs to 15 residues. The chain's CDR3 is CASSLRSPGNQPQHF. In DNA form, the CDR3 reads TGTGCCAGCAGTTTAAGATCCCCGGGGAATCAGCCCCAGCATTTT.

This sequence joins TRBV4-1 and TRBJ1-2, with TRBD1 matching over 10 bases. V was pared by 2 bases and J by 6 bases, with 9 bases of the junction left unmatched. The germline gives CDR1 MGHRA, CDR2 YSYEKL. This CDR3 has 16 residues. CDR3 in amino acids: CASSQSRDRGNHGYTF. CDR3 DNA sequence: TGCGCCAGCAGCCAAAGTCGGGACAGGGGAAACCATGGCTACACCTTC.